Listed below are T cell receptor beta chains from one sample, sequenced in a study of Ad26.COV2.S vaccination and SARS-CoV-2 variants. Some clones are missing from TCRdb's copy, which holds only in-frame ones; the method was immunoSEQ multiplex PCR. The table records 350,000 to 450,000 clones, 83% of them present only once. The material was peripheral blood, obtained in a trial of Ad26.COV2.S vaccine versus placebo. The receptors derive from a person aged 18-65 years who received the Ad26.COV2.S COVID-19 vaccine or a placebo. The CDR3 runs from the conserved cysteine through the conserved F or W. The order of the fields is D gene, clone size, J gene, V gene, CDR3 DNA, CDR3 protein. A D gene is named only where the DNA matches it firmly. Where a row states a size, it is once, few, many or the class of an expanded clone; other rows omit it.

TRBD1 - TRBJ1-5 TRBV19 TGTGCCAGTCAGGGGGCGCGAAGCAATCAGCCCCAGCATTTT CASQGARSNQPQHF
TRBD2 - TRBJ2-3 TRBV5-1 TGCGCCAGCAGCAGCCAGCGGGAACTCACAGATACGCAGTATTTT CASSSQRELTDTQYF
- - TRBJ1-5 TRBV2 TGTGCCAGCAGGAGAGACAGACTCTCTGATCAGCCCCAGCATTTT CASRRDRLSDQPQHF
TRBD1 - TRBJ2-2 TRBV9 TGTGCCAGCAGCGGCGAAGAGCGGGGGACAGGGGGCAAGGACACCGGGGAGCTGTTTTTT CASSGEERGTGGKDTGELFF
TRBD1 - TRBJ2-7 TRBV4-2 TGTGCCAGCAGCCAGGGAACCGGGACAGGGGATAATTGGGAGCAGTACTTC CASSQGTGTGDNWEQYF
- - TRBJ1-2 TRBV6-6 TGTGCCAGCAGCCCCTTAAGGGAGGTTGGCTACACCTTC CASSPLREVGYTF
TRBD1 - TRBJ1-1 TRBV5-5 TGTGCCAGCAGCCGTCTTCACAGGGGGCCGAACACTGAAGCTTTCTTT CASSRLHRGPNTEAFF
- - TRBJ2-3 TRBV2 TGTGCCAGCAGTGTCGTCCCTGATACGCAGTATTTT CASSVVPDTQYF
TRBD2 - TRBJ2-3 TRBV7-3 TGTGCCAGCAGCCCTCGGACTAGTGGGCTGACAGATACGCAGTATTTT CASSPRTSGLTDTQYF
- - TRBJ1-2 TRBV2 TGTGCCAGCAGCGGGCCCAGCTCTAACTATGGCTACACCTTC CASSGPSSNYGYTF
TRBD2 - TRBJ2-1 TRBV19 TGTGCCAGTAGTGCGTGGGCGGGACTAGCGAATGAGCAGTTCTTC CASSAWAGLANEQFF
- - TRBJ1-1 TRBV5-4 TGTGCCAGCAGCTTGAGCGCAGGCGGCACTGAAGCTTTCTTT CASSLSAGGTEAFF
- - TRBJ1-3 TRBV12-5 TGTGCTAGTGGTTTGGGGGGGAGCTCTGGAAACACCATATATTTT CASGLGGSSGNTIYF
TRBD1 few TRBJ2-1 TRBV24-1 TGTGCCACCAGTGATTTCAGACAGGGTGGGAATGAGCAGTTCTTC CATSDFRQGGNEQFF